Listed here are 15 T cell receptor beta chains from one sample, sequenced in a study of cytomegalovirus exposure and HLA in healthy donors. Only in-frame clones appear in the TCRdb table, and some are missing; sequencing was by immunoSEQ multiplex PCR. The data contain 70,000 or so clones, 94% of them seen just once; the ten biggest clones take up about 0.93%. The specimen was PBMCs. These receptor sequences come from a woman aged 18 to 35 in good health and CMV-seronegative.

The chain uses TRBV6-1 and TRBJ1-1; 7 bases map to TRBD1. Trimming removed 6 bases from V and 6 bases from J; junction bases left unmatched: 10. The CDR3 has 14 amino acids. Germline V gene sequence: CDR1 MNHNS, CDR2 SASEGT. CDR3 amino acids: CASSPQTGLAEAFF. CDR3 nucleotide sequence: TGTGCCAGCAGCCCACAGACAGGGCTAGCTGAAGCTTTCTTT.

The chain combines TRBV15 with TRBJ2-2, with a tentative D call TRBD1 (6 bases). The CDR3 sequence is 14 residues long. CDR1 is LNHNV and CDR2 is YYDKDF in the germline V gene (reference sequence). Between the trimmed V and J ends, which lost 9 bases and 3 bases, there was a span of 14 bases. In nucleotides, the CDR3 is TGTGCCACGTCAGGGGCTGGGGACACCGGGGAGCTGTTTTTT. Translated: CATSGAGDTGELFF.

The rearrangement joins TRBV11-2 to TRBJ2-1, with TRBD2 matching 13 bases. Germline CDR1 is SGHAT and CDR2 is FQNNGV. The length of the CDR3 is 15 residues. The junction had 5 bases not matched to a gene; V was cut back by 2 bases and J by 10 bases. In nucleotides, the CDR3 is TGTGCCAGCAGCTTAACTAGCGGGAGGGCCAGGGAGCAGTTCTTC. Amino acid sequence: CASSLTSGRAREQFF.

The rearrangement uses TRBV28 and TRBJ2-5, with 7 bases lining up with TRBD2. The trim removed 8 bases at V and 4 bases at J, leaving 4 bases unmatched. Germline CDR1 is MDHEN and CDR2 is SYDVKM. The CDR3 contains 12 residues. CDR3 DNA sequence: TGTGCCAGCGGGGGGGGAAGAGAGACCCAGTACTTC. Its translation is CASGGGRETQYF.

Only a few counts were recorded for this clone. The chain uses TRBV4-1 and TRBJ2-1, with 7 bases fitting TRBD2. CDR3 length: 17 residues. The V and J ends lost 3 bases and 4 bases, in that order; junction bases with no gene match: 12. Germline assignment: CDR1 MGHRA and CDR2 YSYEKL. The DNA for the CDR3 is TGCGCCAGCAGCCATGGGATGCTAGCGGAAAAGTACAATGAGCAGTTCTTC. Its protein product is CASSHGMLAEKYNEQFF.

J is TRBJ2-5 and V is TRBV25-1; D gene ambiguous. The CDR3 length is 13 residues. Trimming stripped 7 bases from V and 5 bases from J, with 14 bases between. The V gene's germline CDR1 is MGHDK and CDR2 SYGVNS. The CDR3 sequence is CASTRSGGETQYF. CDR3 DNA sequence: TGTGCCAGCACCCGATCGGGTGGGGAGACCCAGTACTTC.

The chain recombines TRBV27 with TRBJ1-2; D is perhaps TRBD1 (5 bases). Germline V gene data show CDR1 as MNHEY and CDR2 as SMNVEV (reference sequence). Trimming left V 7 bases short and J 5 bases short, with 17 bases between. The CDR3 is made up of 14 amino acids. CDR3 in amino acids: CASTDRHGRYGYTF. The DNA for the CDR3 is TGTGCCAGCACCGACAGACACGGTAGATATGGCTACACCTTC.

This chain uses TRBV10-3 with TRBJ1-2; 9 nucleotides agree with TRBD1. Trimming at V came to 10 bases and at J to 4 bases, leaving 10 bases not matched to a gene. Germline loops: CDR1 ENHRY, CDR2 SYGVKD. The CDR3 contains 14 residues. The CDR3 sequence: CATSLQGASYGYTF. In DNA, the CDR3 is TGTGCCACCTCGTTACAGGGGGCGAGCTATGGCTACACCTTC.

The J gene is TRBJ1-3, the V gene TRBV10-3; TRBD1 agrees at 7 bases. Germline V gene sequence: CDR1 ENHRY, CDR2 SYGVKD. The CDR3 is made up of 15 amino acids. With 8 bases clipped from V and 2 bases from J, the junction kept 9 bases outside the gene matches. This chain's CDR3 is CAISPLQGTGNTIYF. CDR3 DNA: TGTGCCATCTCCCCCCTACAGGGGACTGGAAACACCATATATTTT.

The chain employs TRBV7-9 and TRBJ1-3, with D tentatively TRBD1 (5 bases). The germline V gene encodes CDR1 SEHNR and CDR2 FQNEAQ (reference sequence). V was trimmed by 5 bases and J by 0 bases, leaving 14 bases between them. The CDR3 consists of 16 residues. CDR3 DNA sequence: TGTGCCAGCAGCGGGTGGGGGGACCTCTCTGGAAACACCATATATTTT. Translating it yields CASSGWGDLSGNTIYF.

This chain uses TRBV2 with TRBJ2-7, with TRBD1 identical over 7 bases. The germline CDR1 and CDR2 sequences are SNHLY and FYNNEI. Germline trimming cut 3 bases from V and 0 bases from J; bases unmatched to any gene: 8. The CDR3 loop spans 16 amino acids. The CDR3 nucleotides are TGTGCCAGCAGTGATCCCCTACAGGGGACCTCCTACGAGCAGTACTTC. Translation: CASSDPLQGTSYEQYF.

This clone has just one count. The rearrangement joins TRBV5-1 to TRBJ2-1, with D possibly TRBD2 on 7 matching bases. The V and J ends lost 4 bases and 7 bases respectively, with 21 bases between them. The CDR3 loop spans 16 amino acids. Germline lookup yields CDR1 SGHRS and CDR2 YFSETQ. The CDR3 reads CASSSYSGGGKNEQFF. The DNA for the CDR3 is TGCGCCAGCAGCAGCTATTCGGGGGGCGGGAAGAATGAGCAGTTCTTC.

The rearrangement joins TRBV27 to TRBJ2-7, with D perhaps matching TRBD2 (5 bases). The CDR3 covers 14 residues. The V and J ends lost 8 bases and 0 bases respectively, with 14 bases between them. The germline V gene has CDR1 MNHEY and CDR2 SMNVEV (reference sequence). The chain's CDR3 is CASGSGKSSYEQYF. Written as DNA, the CDR3 is TGTGCCAGCGGATCCGGGAAATCCTCCTACGAGCAGTACTTC.

The chain joins TRBV6-5 to TRBJ1-3; no clear D gene. This CDR3 spans 16 amino acids. V was trimmed by 2 bases and J by 0 bases, leaving 11 bases between them. CDR1 and CDR2 from the germline V gene are MNHEY and SVGAGI. The CDR3 here is CASSYQEPNSGNTIYF. The CDR3 nucleotides read TGTGCCAGCAGTTACCAGGAACCGAACTCTGGAAACACCATATATTTT.

CDR3: CASSPASGVNQPQHF. CDR3 DNA sequence: TGTGCCAGCTCACCGGCGTCGGGGGTCAATCAGCCCCAGCATTTT. The chain recombines TRBV18 with TRBJ1-5, with D perhaps TRBD1 (5 bases). V dropped 3 bases and J dropped 3 bases, with 12 bases sitting between them. CDR1 is KGHSH and CDR2 is LQKENI in the germline V gene. The CDR3 contains 15 residues. Variable domain in full (rest from reference TRBV18 and TRBJ1-5): NAGVMQNPRHLVRRRGQEARLRCSPMKGHSHVYWYRQLPEEGLKFMVYLQKENIIDESGMPKERFSAEFPKEGPSILRIQQVVRGDSAAYFCASSPASGVNQPQHFGDGTRLSIL.